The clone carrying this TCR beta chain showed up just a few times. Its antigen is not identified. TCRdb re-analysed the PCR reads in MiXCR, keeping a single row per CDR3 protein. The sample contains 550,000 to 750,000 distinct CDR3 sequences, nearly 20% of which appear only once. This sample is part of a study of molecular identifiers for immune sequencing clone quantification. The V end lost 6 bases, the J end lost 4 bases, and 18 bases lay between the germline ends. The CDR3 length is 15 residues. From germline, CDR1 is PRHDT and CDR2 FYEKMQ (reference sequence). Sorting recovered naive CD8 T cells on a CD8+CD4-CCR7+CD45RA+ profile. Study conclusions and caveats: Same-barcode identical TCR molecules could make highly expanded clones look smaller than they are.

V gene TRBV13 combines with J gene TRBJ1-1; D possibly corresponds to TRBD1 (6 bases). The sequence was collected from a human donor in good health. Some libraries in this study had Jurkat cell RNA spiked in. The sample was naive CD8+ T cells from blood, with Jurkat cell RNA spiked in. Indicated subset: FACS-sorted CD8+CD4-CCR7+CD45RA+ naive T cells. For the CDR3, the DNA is TGTGCCAGCAGTCCTACGACAGGTATGGGCACTGAAGCTTTCTTT. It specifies CASSPTTGMGTEAFF. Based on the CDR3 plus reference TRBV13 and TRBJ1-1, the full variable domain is AAGVIQSPRHLIKEKRETATLKCYPIPRHDTVYWYQQGPGQDPQFLISFYEKMQSDKGSIPDRFSAQQFSDYHSELNMSSLELGDSALYFCASSPTTGMGTEAFFGQGTRLTVV.